The clone carrying this T cell receptor beta chain came up once. This specimen comes from a study of blood T cell repertoires in COVID-19. After removal of 3 bases from V and 4 bases from J, the junction contained 6 bases not matched to a gene. Germline V lookup: CDR1 MDHEN, CDR2 SYDVKM. This CDR3 spans 16 amino acids. Data came from immunoSEQ multiplex PCR; TCRdb stores just in-frame clones and leaves some out. The data contain 150,000 or so clones, about 80% of them singletons. The rearrangement uses TRBV28 and TRBJ2-7; 13 nucleotides line up with TRBD2. This clonotype originated in a man aged 50 or older who had recovered from COVID-19. Sequencing was performed on PBMCs or T cells enriched from blood (not recorded which). In DNA, the CDR3 is TGTGCCAGCAGTTTCCCGACTAGCGGGGGGAAATACGAGCAGTACTTC. Amino acids: CASSFPTSGGKYEQYF. The variable domain in full, with the rest retrieved from reference TRBV28 and TRBJ2-7, is DVKVTQSSRYLVKRTGEKVFLECVQDMDHENMFWYRQDPGLGLRLIYFSYDVKMKEKGDIPEGYSVSREKKERFSLILESASTNQTSMYLCASSFPTSGGKYEQYFGPGTRLTVT.